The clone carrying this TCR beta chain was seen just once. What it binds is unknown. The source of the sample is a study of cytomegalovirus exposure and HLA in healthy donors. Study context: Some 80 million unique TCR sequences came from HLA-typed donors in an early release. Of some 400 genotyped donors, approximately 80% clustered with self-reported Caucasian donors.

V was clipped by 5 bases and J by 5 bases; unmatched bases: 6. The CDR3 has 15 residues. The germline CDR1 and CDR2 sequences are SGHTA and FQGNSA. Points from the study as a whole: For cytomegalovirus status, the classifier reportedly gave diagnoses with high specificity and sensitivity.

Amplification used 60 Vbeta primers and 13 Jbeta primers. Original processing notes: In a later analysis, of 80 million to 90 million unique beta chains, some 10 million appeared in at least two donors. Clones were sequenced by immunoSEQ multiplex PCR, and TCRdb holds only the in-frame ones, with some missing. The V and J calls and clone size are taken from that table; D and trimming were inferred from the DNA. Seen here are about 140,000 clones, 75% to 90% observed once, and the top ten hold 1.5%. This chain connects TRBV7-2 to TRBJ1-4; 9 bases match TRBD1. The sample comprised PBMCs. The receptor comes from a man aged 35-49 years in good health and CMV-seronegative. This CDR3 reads CASSAQGAGNEKLFF. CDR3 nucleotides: TGTGCCAGCAGCGCACAGGGGGCTGGAAATGAAAAACTGTTTTTT.